Listed here are 25 T cell receptor beta chains from one sample, sequenced in a study of T cell changes during pregnancy in multiple sclerosis. Assay used: immunoSEQ multiplex PCR; TCRdb lists only in-frame clones, some missing. This table holds approximately 50,000 clones, approximately 91% found once. Source: peripheral blood, taken in the second trimester of pregnancy. The receptors come from a female donor with multiple sclerosis, enrolled in a pregnancy study.

The rearrangement uses TRBV9 and TRBJ2-7; 8 bases align to TRBD2. The CDR3 sequence is 13 residues long. Germline lookup yields CDR1 SGDLS and CDR2 YYNGEE. Trimming at V came to 2 bases and at J to 5 bases, leaving 3 bases not matched to a gene. The CDR3, as DNA: TGTGCCAGCAGCGTCGGGACTAGGGACGAGCAGTACTTC. The encoded protein is CASSVGTRDEQYF.

V gene TRBV4-3 combines with J gene TRBJ2-3; D is perhaps TRBD1 (5 bases). CDR1 and CDR2 (germline): LGHNA, YSLEER. The CDR3 length is 14 residues. The germline V and J ends were trimmed by 2 bases and 4 bases, with 10 bases remaining between them. In DNA, the CDR3 is TGCGCCAGCAGCCAAAGATCAGGGCCAGATACGCAGTATTTT. Its translation is CASSQRSGPDTQYF.

V is TRBV7-2 and J is TRBJ1-1, with a tentative D call TRBD1 (6 bases). This CDR3 has 15 amino acids. From germline, CDR1 is SGHTA and CDR2 FQGNSA. Trimming pared 4 bases from V and 1 base from J, leaving 13 bases between. The CDR3 loop is CASSSHRDQNTEAFF. The CDR3 DNA follows: TGTGCCAGCAGCTCCCACAGGGATCAGAACACTGAAGCTTTCTTT.

The chain has TRBV29-1 and TRBJ1-1; weak D call: TRBD1 (5 bases). Germline V gives CDR1 SQVTM, CDR2 ANQGSEA. The CDR3 runs 13 residues. V was shortened by 4 bases and J by 1 base, with 10 bases between the two germline ends. For the CDR3, the DNA is TGCAGCGTTGGTGGGGCCGCGAACACTGAAGCTTTCTTT. Translated: CSVGGAANTEAFF.

The rearrangement uses TRBV7-9 and TRBJ1-4, with D unresolved. Germline V gene sequence: CDR1 SEHNR, CDR2 FQNEAQ (reference sequence). V dropped 5 bases and J dropped 8 bases, with 15 bases sitting between them. The CDR3 totals 14 residues. In DNA, the CDR3 is TGTGCCAGCAGCGAGGGAATTTCTAGAGAAAAACTGTTTTTT. Amino acid sequence: CASSEGISREKLFF.

This CDR3 reads CASSFSGTEAFF. The CDR3, as DNA: TGTGCCAGCAGCTTTTCAGGCACTGAAGCTTTCTTT. V and J are TRBV7-9 and TRBJ1-1; D is unresolved. The V end lost 3 bases, the J end lost 4 bases, and 6 bases lay between the germline ends. The germline gives CDR1 SEHNR, CDR2 FQNEAQ (reference sequence). The CDR3 contains 12 residues.

The genes are TRBV28 and TRBJ2-1; a possible D gene is TRBD1 (6 bases). V shed 3 bases and J shed 7 bases, with 16 bases lying between them. Germline V gene lookup returns CDR1 MDHEN and CDR2 SYDVKM. The length of the CDR3 is 15 residues. CDR3 DNA: TGTGCCAGCAGTTTTCCGGGGCAGGGGTCAAATGAGCAGTTCTTC. As protein: CASSFPGQGSNEQFF. Full variable domain (rest looked up from reference TRBV28 and TRBJ2-1): DVKVTQSSRYLVKRTGEKVFLECVQDMDHENMFWYRQDPGLGLRLIYFSYDVKMKEKGDIPEGYSVSREKKERFSLILESASTNQTSMYLCASSFPGQGSNEQFFGPGTRLTVL.

This clone was detected only once. V is TRBV19 and J is TRBJ2-7, with TRBD2 as a possible D gene (6 bases). Trimming removed 1 base at V and 4 bases at J, with 11 bases between. In germline, CDR1 is LNHDA, CDR2 SQIVND (reference sequence). The CDR3 has 14 amino acids. The CDR3 sequence: CASSIAGERYEQYF. CDR3 nucleotide sequence: TGTGCCAGTAGTATAGCGGGAGAGAGATACGAGCAGTACTTC.

The chain links TRBV7-8 to TRBJ1-2; D perhaps matches TRBD1 (6 bases). The ends were cut back, 0 bases at V and 2 bases at J, with 10 bases in the middle. Germline CDR1 and CDR2: SGHVS and FQNEAQ. CDR3 length equals 15 residues. The CDR3 spells CASSLALQGNYGYTF. In DNA, the CDR3 is TGTGCCAGCAGCTTAGCGTTACAGGGCAACTATGGCTACACCTTC.

The chain employs TRBV5-6 and TRBJ2-1; 9 bases line up with TRBD2. This CDR3 is 16 amino acids long. Germline CDR1 SGHDT, CDR2 YYEEEE. The ends lost 4 bases at V and 8 bases at J; junction bases unmatched: 13. CDR3 amino acids: CASSPYYSGGIDEQFF. Written as DNA, the CDR3 is TGTGCCAGCAGCCCCTACTACAGCGGGGGGATTGATGAGCAGTTCTTC.

V and J are TRBV19 and TRBJ1-4; 8 nucleotides align to TRBD1. V dropped 3 bases and J dropped 4; count of bases not matched to a gene: 13. CDR3 size: 18 residues. Germline V CDR1 and CDR2: LNHDA, SQIVND (reference sequence). The CDR3 bases are TGTGCCAGTAGTATCCAGACAGGGGCACCCCTACTTAATGAAAAACTGTTTTTT. Translating it yields CASSIQTGAPLLNEKLFF.

This clone was recorded a few times. The chain is built from TRBV18 and TRBJ1-5; D uncertain. Germline V gene data show CDR1 as KGHSH and CDR2 as LQKENI. The CDR3 extends over 13 amino acids. The V and J ends lost 4 bases and 9 bases respectively, with 13 bases between them. CDR3 sequence reads: CASSLSDEGPQHF. The CDR3 bases are TGTGCCAGCTCACTTTCTGATGAGGGGCCCCAGCATTTT.

V and J are TRBV4-1 and TRBJ1-5; perhaps TRBD1 as D (6 bases). CDR1 MGHRA and CDR2 YSYEKL come from the germline V gene. The V gene lost 1 base and the J gene lost 2 bases, with 18 bases spanning the gap. This CDR3 has 18 amino acids. For the CDR3, the DNA is TGCGCCAGCAGCCAAGGAGGGACATCTGGTGGGGGCAATCAGCCCCAGCATTTT. Its protein product is CASSQGGTSGGGNQPQHF.

The chain employs TRBV19 and TRBJ1-1, with no clear D. The CDR3 runs 13 residues. Trimming cost V 1 base and J 3 bases, with 6 bases left between them. Per the germline V gene, CDR1 is LNHDA and CDR2 is SQIVND (reference sequence). The CDR3 loop is CASSIGVDTEAFF. The CDR3 DNA sequence: TGTGCCAGTAGTATAGGAGTGGACACTGAAGCTTTCTTT.

The rearrangement uses TRBV19 and TRBJ2-5, with no clear D. Per the germline V gene, CDR1 is LNHDA and CDR2 is SQIVND (reference sequence). This CDR3 comprises 11 residues. V was cut by 6 bases and J by 4 bases, with 6 bases left in between. The CDR3 bases are TGTGCCAGTAGAATCGGAGAGACCCAGTACTTC. Protein sequence: CASRIGETQYF.

This rearrangement joins TRBV19 to TRBJ1-2, with TRBD1 identical over 7 bases. Germline CDR1 and CDR2: LNHDA and SQIVND (reference sequence). V was clipped by 7 bases and J by 5 bases; unmatched bases: 13. The length of the CDR3 is 15 residues. In DNA, the CDR3 is TGTGCCAGTACCCCGACAGGGCGCATATTTTATGGCTACACCTTC. Residues: CASTPTGRIFYGYTF.

This clone was recorded a few times. CDR3: CASNRDRGQETQYF. CDR3 sequence (DNA): TGTGCCAGCAACAGGGACAGGGGACAAGAGACCCAGTACTTC. The J gene is TRBJ2-5, the V gene TRBV7-9; 10 nucleotides line up with TRBD1. The V gene's germline CDR1 is SEHNR and CDR2 FQNEAQ (reference sequence). V lost 7 bases and J lost 2; bases outside the gene matches: 4. This CDR3 is built from 14 residues.

The chain links TRBV5-1 to TRBJ2-1; 8 nucleotides match TRBD2. Trimming at V came to 0 bases and at J to 15 bases, leaving 8 bases not matched to a gene. This CDR3 contains 13 residues. Germline lookup yields CDR1 SGHRS and CDR2 YFSETQ. The CDR3 DNA reads as TGCGCCAGCAGCTTGGCCCGGGTAGCGGGGAGGTTCTTC. It yields the protein CASSLARVAGRFF.

This clone was seen a handful of times. The rearrangement uses TRBV4-1 and TRBJ2-7, with 7 bases aligning to TRBD1. V shed 4 bases and J 3 bases; nucleotides not matched to a gene: 3. The germline V gene encodes CDR1 MGHRA and CDR2 YSYEKL. This CDR3 spans 13 amino acids. The CDR3 nucleotides read TGCGCCAGCAGCCGCACAGGGGACTACGAGCAGTACTTC. Residues: CASSRTGDYEQYF.

The rearrangement links TRBV28 to TRBJ1-2, with D possibly being TRBD1 (5 bases). The germline gives CDR1 MDHEN, CDR2 SYDVKM. The ends were cut back, 2 bases at V and 3 bases at J, with 7 bases in the middle. The CDR3 sequence is 13 residues long. The CDR3 loop is CASSLKGYYGYTF. The CDR3 nucleotides are TGTGCCAGCAGTTTAAAGGGGTACTATGGCTACACCTTC.

The chain couples TRBV19 to TRBJ1-6, with 7 bases lining up with TRBD1. Trimming removed 5 bases from V and 13 bases from J; junction bases left unmatched: 8. The CDR3 contains 13 residues. Per the germline V gene, CDR1 is LNHDA and CDR2 is SQIVND (reference sequence). CDR3 sequence reads: CASSPGGLAPLHF. CDR3 bases: TGTGCCAGTAGTCCAGGGGGGCTCGCGCCCCTCCACTTT.

The chain links TRBV6-1 to TRBJ2-5; 11 nucleotides agree with TRBD2. V lost 1 base to trimming and J lost 5 bases; unmatched junction nucleotides: 9. Germline CDR1 reads MNHNS; CDR2 reads SASEGT. CDR3 length: 17 residues. The chain's CDR3 is CASSEGLAGGAWETQYF. DNA of the CDR3: TGTGCCAGCAGTGAAGGGCTAGCGGGGGGAGCGTGGGAGACCCAGTACTTC.

The V and J genes are TRBV2 and TRBJ2-3, with a weak D call TRBD1 (6 bases). The CDR3 sequence is 16 residues long. Germline V gene data show CDR1 as SNHLY and CDR2 as FYNNEI. V gave up 3 bases and J gave up 4 bases, with 17 bases separating them. The CDR3: CASSEGARGGSDTQYF. CDR3 coding DNA: TGTGCCAGCAGTGAGGGGGCTAGAGGGGGATCAGATACGCAGTATTTT.

CDR3 DNA: TGTGCCAGCGAGATGGAGGGGGCGGGGACCGGGGAGCTGTTTTTT. This encodes CASEMEGAGTGELFF. The chain couples TRBV2 to TRBJ2-2; weak D call: TRBD1 (7 bases). V gave up 8 bases and J gave up 5 bases, with 18 bases separating them. The V gene's germline CDR1 is SNHLY and CDR2 FYNNEI. The CDR3 extends over 15 amino acids.

The chain is built from TRBV6-1 and TRBJ1-1; D may be TRBD1 (5 bases). CDR1 and CDR2 from the germline V gene are MNHNS and SASEGT. This CDR3 region has 14 residues. Trimming cost V 6 bases and J 4 bases, with 15 bases left between them. CDR3 in amino acids: CASRARDTGTEAFF. The CDR3 DNA sequence: TGTGCCAGCAGAGCCAGGGATACGGGCACTGAAGCTTTCTTT.